This T cell receptor beta chain was found in a study of beta chain features in type 1 diabetes. Expressed TCRB transcripts were sequenced after all isolated RNA was converted to cDNA. Assay used: immunoSEQ multiplex PCR; TCRdb lists only in-frame clones, some missing. The table has roughly 450,000 clones, about an eighth seen once. This clone has more than one count but fewer than ten. The germline V and J ends were trimmed by 6 bases and 2 bases, with 8 bases remaining between them. This CDR3 is 12 amino acids long. Germline values: CDR1 KGHSH, CDR2 LQKENI. This clonotype was sampled from a woman aged 18-30 years in good health. The specimen was naive CD4+ T cells from blood. The chain links TRBV18 to TRBJ2-7, with D uncertain. CDR3 DNA: TGTGCCAGCTCCCCGACGGCCTACGAGCAGTACTTC. This encodes CASSPTAYEQYF.